The present entry profiles one T cell receptor (beta chain) with its context. Trimming stripped 6 bases from V and 5 bases from J, with 19 bases between. The CDR3 loop spans 15 amino acids. The germline gives CDR1 MNHNS, CDR2 SASEGT. This record belongs to a study of T cells in Graves' hyperthyroidism and ophthalmopathy. Amplification yielded TCR beta CDR3 regions, with RNA transcripts as the source. The study used the HTBI primer set for a first-round RT-PCR of the TCR CDR3. TCRdb recomputed calls from the multiplex PCR reads with MiXCR, one row per CDR3 protein. The sample consists of approximately 520,000 distinct CDR3 sequences, approximately 24% of them appearing once.

The receptor was derived from a woman in her 30s with Graves' ophthalmopathy. The rearrangement joins TRBV6-1 to TRBJ1-1, with D tentatively TRBD1 (6 bases). Material: blood. The CDR3 is CASRGLGGLETEAFF. As DNA, the CDR3 is TGTGCCAGCAGGGGGTTGGGGGGCTTGGAGACTGAAGCTTTCTTT.